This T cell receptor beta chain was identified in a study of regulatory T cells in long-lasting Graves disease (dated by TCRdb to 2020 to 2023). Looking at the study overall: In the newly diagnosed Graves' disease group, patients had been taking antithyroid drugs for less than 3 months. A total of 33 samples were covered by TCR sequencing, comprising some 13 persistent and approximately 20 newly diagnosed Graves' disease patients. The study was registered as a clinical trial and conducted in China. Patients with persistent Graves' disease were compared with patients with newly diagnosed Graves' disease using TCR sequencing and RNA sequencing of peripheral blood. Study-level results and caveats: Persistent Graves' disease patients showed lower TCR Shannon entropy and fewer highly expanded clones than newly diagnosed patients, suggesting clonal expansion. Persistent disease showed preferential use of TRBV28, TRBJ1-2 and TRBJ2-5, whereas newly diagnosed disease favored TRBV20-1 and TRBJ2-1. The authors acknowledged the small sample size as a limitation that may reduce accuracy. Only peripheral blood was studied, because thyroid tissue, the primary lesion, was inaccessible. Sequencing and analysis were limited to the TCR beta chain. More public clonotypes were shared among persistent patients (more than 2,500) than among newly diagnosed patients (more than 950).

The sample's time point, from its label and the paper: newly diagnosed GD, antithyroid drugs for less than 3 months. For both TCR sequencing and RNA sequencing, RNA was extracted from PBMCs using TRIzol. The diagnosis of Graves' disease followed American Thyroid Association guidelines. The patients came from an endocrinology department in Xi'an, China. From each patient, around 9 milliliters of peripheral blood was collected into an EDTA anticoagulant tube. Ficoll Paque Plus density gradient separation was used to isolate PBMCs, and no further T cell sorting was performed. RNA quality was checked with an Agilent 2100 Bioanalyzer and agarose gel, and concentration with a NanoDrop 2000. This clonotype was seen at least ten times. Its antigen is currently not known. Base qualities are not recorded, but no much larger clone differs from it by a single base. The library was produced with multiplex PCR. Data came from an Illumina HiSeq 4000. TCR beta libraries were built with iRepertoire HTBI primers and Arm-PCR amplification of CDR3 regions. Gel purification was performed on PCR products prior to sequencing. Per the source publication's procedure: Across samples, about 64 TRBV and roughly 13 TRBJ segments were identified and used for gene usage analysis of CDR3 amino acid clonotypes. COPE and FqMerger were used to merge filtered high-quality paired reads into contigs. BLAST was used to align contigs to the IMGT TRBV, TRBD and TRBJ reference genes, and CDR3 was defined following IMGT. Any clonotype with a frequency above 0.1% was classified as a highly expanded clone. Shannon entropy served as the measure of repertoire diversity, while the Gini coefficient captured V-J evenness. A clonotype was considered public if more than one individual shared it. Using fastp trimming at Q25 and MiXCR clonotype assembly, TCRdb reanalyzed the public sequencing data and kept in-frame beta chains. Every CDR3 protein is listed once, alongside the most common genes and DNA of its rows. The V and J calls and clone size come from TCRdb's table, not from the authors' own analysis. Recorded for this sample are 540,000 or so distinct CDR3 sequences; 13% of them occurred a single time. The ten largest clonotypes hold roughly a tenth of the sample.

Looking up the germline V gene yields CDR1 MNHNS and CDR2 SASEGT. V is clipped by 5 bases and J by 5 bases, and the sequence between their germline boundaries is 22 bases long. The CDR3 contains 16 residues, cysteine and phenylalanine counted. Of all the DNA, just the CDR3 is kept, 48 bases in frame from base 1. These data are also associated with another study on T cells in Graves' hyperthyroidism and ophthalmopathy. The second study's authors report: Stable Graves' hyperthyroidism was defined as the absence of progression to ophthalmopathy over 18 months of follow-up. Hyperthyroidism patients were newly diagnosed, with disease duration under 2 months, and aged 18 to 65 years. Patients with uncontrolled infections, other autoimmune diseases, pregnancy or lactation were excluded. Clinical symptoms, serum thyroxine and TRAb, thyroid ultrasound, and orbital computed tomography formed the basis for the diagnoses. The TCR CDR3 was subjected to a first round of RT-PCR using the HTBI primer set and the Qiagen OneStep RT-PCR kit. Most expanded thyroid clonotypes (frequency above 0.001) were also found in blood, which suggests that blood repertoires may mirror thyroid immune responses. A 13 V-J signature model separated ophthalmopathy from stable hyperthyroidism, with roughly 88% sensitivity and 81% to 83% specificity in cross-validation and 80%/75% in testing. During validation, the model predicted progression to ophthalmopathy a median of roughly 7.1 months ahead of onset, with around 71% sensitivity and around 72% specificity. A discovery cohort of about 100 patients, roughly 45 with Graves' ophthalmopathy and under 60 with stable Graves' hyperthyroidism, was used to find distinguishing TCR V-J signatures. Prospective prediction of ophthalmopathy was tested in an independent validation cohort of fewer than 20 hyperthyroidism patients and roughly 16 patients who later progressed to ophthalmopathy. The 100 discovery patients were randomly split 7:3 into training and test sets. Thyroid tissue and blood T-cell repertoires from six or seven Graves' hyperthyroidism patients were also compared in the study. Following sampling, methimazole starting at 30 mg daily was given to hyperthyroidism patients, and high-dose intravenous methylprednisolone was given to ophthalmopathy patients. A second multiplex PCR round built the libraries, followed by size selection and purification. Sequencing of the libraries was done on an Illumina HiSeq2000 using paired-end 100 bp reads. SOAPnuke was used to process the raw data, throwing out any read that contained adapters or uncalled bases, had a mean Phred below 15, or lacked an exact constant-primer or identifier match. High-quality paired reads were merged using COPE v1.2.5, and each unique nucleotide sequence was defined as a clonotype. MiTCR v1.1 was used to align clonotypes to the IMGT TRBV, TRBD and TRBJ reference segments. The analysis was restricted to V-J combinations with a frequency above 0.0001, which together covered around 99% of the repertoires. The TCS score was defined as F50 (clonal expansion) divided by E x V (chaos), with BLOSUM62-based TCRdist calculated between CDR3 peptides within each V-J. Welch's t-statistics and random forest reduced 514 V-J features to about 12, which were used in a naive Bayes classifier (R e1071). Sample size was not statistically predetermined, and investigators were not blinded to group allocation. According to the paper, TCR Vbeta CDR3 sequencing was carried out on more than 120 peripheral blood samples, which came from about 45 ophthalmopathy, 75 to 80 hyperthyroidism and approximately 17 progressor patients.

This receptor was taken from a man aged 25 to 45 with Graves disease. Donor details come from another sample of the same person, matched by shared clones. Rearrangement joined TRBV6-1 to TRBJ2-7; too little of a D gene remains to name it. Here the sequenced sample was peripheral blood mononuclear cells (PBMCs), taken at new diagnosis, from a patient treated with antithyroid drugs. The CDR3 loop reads CASSTGFGPRSDEQYF. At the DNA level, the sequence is TGTGCCAGCAGTACGGGCTTTGGTCCCCGGTCAGACGAGCAGTACTTC.